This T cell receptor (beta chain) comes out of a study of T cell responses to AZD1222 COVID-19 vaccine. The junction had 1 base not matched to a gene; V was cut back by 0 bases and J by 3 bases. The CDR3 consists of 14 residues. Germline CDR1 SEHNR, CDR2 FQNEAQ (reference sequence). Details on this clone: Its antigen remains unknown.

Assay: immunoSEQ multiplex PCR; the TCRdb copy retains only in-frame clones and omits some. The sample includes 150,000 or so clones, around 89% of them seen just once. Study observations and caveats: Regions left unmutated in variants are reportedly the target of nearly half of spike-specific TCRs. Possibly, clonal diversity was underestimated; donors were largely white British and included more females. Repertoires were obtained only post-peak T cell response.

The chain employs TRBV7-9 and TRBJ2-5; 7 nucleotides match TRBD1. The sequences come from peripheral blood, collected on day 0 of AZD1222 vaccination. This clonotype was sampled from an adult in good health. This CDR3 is CASSLADREETQYF. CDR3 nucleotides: TGTGCCAGCAGCTTAGCCGACAGGGAAGAGACCCAGTACTTC.